Included here is one TCR beta chain sequence, with context. Only in-frame clones appear in the TCRdb table, and some are missing; sequencing was by immunoSEQ multiplex PCR. The sample records 95,000 to 150,000 clones, about 88% being singletons. Germline V gene sequence: CDR1 DFQATT, CDR2 SNEGSKA (reference sequence). This CDR3 spans 11 amino acids. V was clipped by 2 bases and J by 8 bases, with 9 bases between them. The data derive from a study of blood T cell repertoires in COVID-19. The J gene is TRBJ1-2, the V gene TRBV20-1, with unresolved D. The material sequenced was peripheral blood. The receptor was derived from a woman older than 75 with acute or convalescent COVID-19. As DNA, the CDR3 is TGCAGTGCTAGACCACCGGGGGGCTACACCTTC. This translates into CSARPPGGYTF.